The present TCR beta chain was sequenced within a study of OX40 agonist ivuxolimab in advanced cancers. TCRdb keeps only in-frame clones here, not all; method: immunoSEQ multiplex PCR. This sample has tens of thousands of clones, with around 87% found just once. Between the trimmed V and J ends, which lost 2 bases and 7 bases, there was a span of 17 bases. The length of the CDR3 is 15 residues. The germline V gene has CDR1 LGHNT and CDR2 FRNRAP. Source: CD4+ or CD8+ T cells sorted from blood, taken in a trial of the OX40 agonist ivuxolimab. The V gene is TRBV12-5, the J gene TRBJ1-1; D unresolved. This clonotype was obtained from an adult with an advanced solid tumor such as melanoma, head and neck, liver or kidney cancer. The CDR3 coding sequence is TGTGCTAGTGGTTTGACGATTGGAGCCCTTGGTGAAGCTTTCTTT. Translation gives CASGLTIGALGEAFF.